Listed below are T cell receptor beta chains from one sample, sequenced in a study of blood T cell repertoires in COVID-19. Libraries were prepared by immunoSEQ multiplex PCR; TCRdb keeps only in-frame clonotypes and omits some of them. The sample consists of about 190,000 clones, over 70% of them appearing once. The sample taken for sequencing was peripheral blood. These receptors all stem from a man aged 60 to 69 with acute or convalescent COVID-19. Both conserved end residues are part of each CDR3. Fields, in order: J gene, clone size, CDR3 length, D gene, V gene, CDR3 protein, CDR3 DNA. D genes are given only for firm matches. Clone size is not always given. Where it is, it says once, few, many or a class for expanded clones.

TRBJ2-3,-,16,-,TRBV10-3,CAISLVEDSLADTQYF,TGTGCCATCAGTTTAGTAGAGGACAGCCTCGCAGATACGCAGTATTTT
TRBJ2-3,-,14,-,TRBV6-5,CASSLGGDADTQYF,TGTGCCAGCAGTCTAGGGGGTGACGCAGATACGCAGTATTTT
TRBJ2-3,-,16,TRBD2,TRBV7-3,CASSLIPAGGTDTQYF,TGTGCCAGCAGCTTAATCCCGGCGGGAGGCACAGATACGCAGTATTTT
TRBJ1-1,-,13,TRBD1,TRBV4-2,CASSQTGDTEAFF,TGTGCCAGCAGCCAAACAGGGGACACTGAAGCTTTCTTT
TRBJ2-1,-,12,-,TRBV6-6,CASTGSYNEQFF,TGTGCCAGCACCGGGTCCTACAATGAGCAGTTCTTC
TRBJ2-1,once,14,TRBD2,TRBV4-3,CASSQTSGGSEQFF,TGCGCCAGCAGCCAGACTAGCGGGGGGAGTGAGCAGTTCTTC
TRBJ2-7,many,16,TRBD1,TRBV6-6,CASSYSTGQGSAEQYF,TGTGCCAGCAGTTACTCGACGGGACAGGGGTCCGCCGAGCAGTACTTC
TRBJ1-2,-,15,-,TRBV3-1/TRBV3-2,CASSQGPRSNYGYTF,TGTGCCAGCAGCCAAGGTCCACGGTCTAACTATGGCTACACCTTC
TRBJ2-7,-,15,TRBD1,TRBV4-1,CASSHPQGVTVEQYF,TGCGCCAGCAGCCACCCTCAGGGGGTAACTGTCGAGCAGTACTTC
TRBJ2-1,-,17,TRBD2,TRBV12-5,CASGLVPGTSEDNEQFF,TGTGCTAGTGGTTTGGTCCCCGGGACTAGCGAGGACAATGAGCAGTTCTTC
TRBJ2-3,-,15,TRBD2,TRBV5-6,CASSPLAGGTDTQYF,TGTGCCAGCAGCCCACTAGCGGGGGGCACAGATACGCAGTATTTT
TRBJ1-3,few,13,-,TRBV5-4,CASSFETGNTIYF,TGTGCCAGCAGCTTCGAGACTGGAAACACCATATATTTT
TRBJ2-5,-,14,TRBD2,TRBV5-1,CASSLGGARETQYF,TGCGCCAGCAGCCTCGGGGGGGCCAGAGAGACCCAGTACTTC
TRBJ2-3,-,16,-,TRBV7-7,CASSLGLGSSRDTQYF,TGTGCTAGCAGCTTAGGGTTGGGTAGCTCAAGAGATACGCAGTATTTT
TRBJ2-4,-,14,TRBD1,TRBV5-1,CASSPTGNGNIQYF,TGCGCCAGCAGCCCGACAGGGAACGGAAACATTCAGTACTTC
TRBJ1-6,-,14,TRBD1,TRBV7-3,CASSLGQAGSPLHF,TGTGCCAGCAGCTTGGGACAGGCTGGTTCACCCCTCCACTTT
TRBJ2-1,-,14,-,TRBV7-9,CASSFSSGYNEQFF,TGTGCCAGCAGCTTTTCTTCCGGTTACAATGAGCAGTTCTTC
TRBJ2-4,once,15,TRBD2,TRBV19,CASSISGGAQNIQYF,TGTGCCAGTAGTATTAGCGGGGGGGCTCAAAACATTCAGTACTTC
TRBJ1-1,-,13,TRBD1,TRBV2,CATGTGRGTEAFF,TGTGCCACCGGGACAGGGCGCGGCACTGAAGCTTTCTTT
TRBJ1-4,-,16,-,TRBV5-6,CASSFSPRVTTEKLFF,TGTGCCAGCAGCTTTTCACCCAGGGTTACGACTGAAAAACTGTTTTTT
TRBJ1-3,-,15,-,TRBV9,CASSPATNPGNTIYF,TGTGCCAGCAGCCCCGCAACAAACCCTGGAAACACCATATATTTT
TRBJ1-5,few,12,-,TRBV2,CASAQGSQPQHF,TGTGCCAGCGCACAGGGTTCTCAGCCCCAGCATTTT
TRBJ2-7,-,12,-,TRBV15,CATSRDLGEQYF,TGTGCCACCAGCAGAGATCTCGGCGAGCAGTACTTC
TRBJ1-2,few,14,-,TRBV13,CASSSRGGISGYTF,TGTGCCAGCAGCTCGCGCGGGGGCATAAGCGGCTACACCTTC
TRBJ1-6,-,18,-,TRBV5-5,CASSFSPGQKGGNSPLHF,TGTGCCAGCAGCTTTTCTCCAGGTCAAAAGGGAGGTAATTCACCCCTCCACTTT
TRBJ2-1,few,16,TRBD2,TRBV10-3,CAISLAGGPTRNEQFF,TGTGCCATCAGTCTAGCGGGAGGGCCAACGAGGAATGAGCAGTTCTTC
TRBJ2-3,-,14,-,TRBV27,CASSKGTSTDTQYF,TGTGCCAGCAGTAAGGGGACAAGCACAGATACGCAGTATTTT
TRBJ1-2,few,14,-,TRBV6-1,CASSIQGANYGYTF,TGTGCCAGCAGTATTCAGGGTGCTAACTATGGCTACACCTTC
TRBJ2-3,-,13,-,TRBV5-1,CASSLLAVDTQYF,TGCGCCAGCAGCTTGTTAGCCGTGGATACGCAGTATTTT
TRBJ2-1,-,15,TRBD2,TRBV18,CASSPRAGGNDEQFF,TGTGCCAGCTCACCACGAGCGGGGGGGAACGATGAGCAGTTCTTC
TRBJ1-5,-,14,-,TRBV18,CASSPEQLNQPQHF,TGTGCCAGCTCACCAGAACAGCTCAATCAGCCCCAGCATTTT
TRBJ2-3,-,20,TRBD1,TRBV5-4,CASSPNFRDRVIPSTDTQYF,TGTGCCAGCAGCCCAAATTTCCGGGACAGGGTCATCCCTAGCACAGATACGCAGTATTTT
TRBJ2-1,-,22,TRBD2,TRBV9,CASSLGQDTGLAGDRSYNEQFF,TGTGCCAGCAGCCTCGGACAGGATACGGGACTAGCGGGAGATAGGTCCTACAATGAGCAGTTCTTC
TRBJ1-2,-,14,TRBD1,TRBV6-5,CASSSGTAIYGYTF,TGTGCCAGCAGTTCCGGGACAGCGATTTATGGCTACACCTTC
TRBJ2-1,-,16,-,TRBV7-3,CASSNREMGSYNEQFF,TGTGCCAGCAGCAACAGGGAGATGGGTTCCTACAATGAGCAGTTCTTC
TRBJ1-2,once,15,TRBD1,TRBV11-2,CASSSRDREGRGYTF,TGTGCCAGCAGCTCCCGGGACAGGGAGGGACGTGGCTACACCTTC
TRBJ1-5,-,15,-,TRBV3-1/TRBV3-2,CASSQVGGSGQPQHF,TGTGCCAGCAGCCAAGTTGGGGGCTCAGGTCAGCCCCAGCATTTT
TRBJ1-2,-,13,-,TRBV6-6,CASLRGSNYGYTF,TGTGCCAGCTTGCGGGGTTCCAACTATGGCTACACCTTC
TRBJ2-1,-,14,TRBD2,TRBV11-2,CASSLAGGAIEQFF,TGTGCCAGCAGCCTGGCGGGGGGGGCCATTGAGCAGTTCTTC
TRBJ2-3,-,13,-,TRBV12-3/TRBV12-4,CASTSPGGPKQYF,TGTGCCAGCACCTCTCCAGGGGGGCCGAAACAGTATTTT
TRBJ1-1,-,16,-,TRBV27,CASSPTTGTKNTEAFF,TGTGCCAGCAGTCCCACAACCGGGACAAAGAACACTGAAGCTTTCTTT
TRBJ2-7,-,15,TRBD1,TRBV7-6,CASSLKVTGINEQYF,TGTGCCAGCAGCTTAAAGGTGACAGGGATCAACGAGCAGTACTTC
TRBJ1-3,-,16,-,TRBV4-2,CASSQGPGLSGNTIYF,TGTGCCAGCAGCCAAGGGCCAGGGCTCTCTGGAAACACCATATATTTT
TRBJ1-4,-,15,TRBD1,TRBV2,CASSADRGGGEKLFF,TGTGCCAGCAGTGCTGACAGGGGAGGGGGTGAAAAACTGTTTTTT
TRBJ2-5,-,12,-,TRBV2,CASSGVGETQYF,TGTGCCAGCTCCGGGGTGGGAGAGACCCAGTACTTC
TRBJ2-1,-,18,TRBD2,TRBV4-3,CASSQDRSGGTLNNEQFF,TGCGCCAGCAGCCAAGACCGTAGCGGGGGAACCTTAAACAATGAGCAGTTCTTC
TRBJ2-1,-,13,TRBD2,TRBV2,CASSERRGGVLFF,TGTGCCAGCAGTGAAAGGCGGGGGGGCGTCCTGTTCTTC
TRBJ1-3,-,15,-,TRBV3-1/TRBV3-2,CASSQVLVSGNTIYF,TGTGCCAGCAGCCAAGTCTTAGTTTCTGGAAACACCATATATTTT
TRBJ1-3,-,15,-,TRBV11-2,CASSPGYGLVNTIYF,TGTGCCAGCAGCCCGGGTTATGGACTCGTAAACACCATATATTTT